This is a list of T cell receptor beta chains from one sample in a study of T cells in Graves' hyperthyroidism and ophthalmopathy. MiXCR was run by TCRdb on the multiplex PCR reads, yielding one entry per CDR3 protein. The sample carries approximately 590,000 distinct CDR3 sequences, 15% to 18% recorded once. The source material was blood. The receptors were sampled from a woman between 25 and 40 years old with Graves' hyperthyroidism. The CDR3 runs from the conserved cysteine through the conserved F or W. A D gene is named only where the DNA matches it firmly. A clone size is listed for some rows: how often the clone was seen (once, few, many), or a class if it is expanded.

TRBJ2-3,.,TRBV28,15,many,CASMGHGTATDTQYF,TGTGCCAGCATGGGGCACGGGACCGCCACAGATACGCAGTATTTT
TRBJ2-7,TRBD2,TRBV15,17,few,CATSRPVLAGESYEQYF,TGTGCCACCAGCAGACCAGTACTAGCGGGAGAATCCTACGAGCAGTACTTC
TRBJ2-3,.,TRBV10-3,19,.,CAISESRPGRGPITDTQYF,TGTGCCATCAGTGAGTCCCGACCAGGGAGGGGGCCGATCACAGATACGCAGTATTTT
TRBJ2-2,.,TRBV30,15,many,CAWRRTQRGGGELFF,TGTGCCTGGAGAAGGACACAGCGAGGAGGCGGGGAGCTGTTTTTT
TRBJ2-3,.,TRBV7-2,15,many,CASSLGPGRTDTQYF,TGTGCCAGCAGCTTAGGCCCAGGGAGAACAGATACGCAGTATTTT
TRBJ2-1,.,TRBV14,12,few,CASSQAHNEQFF,TGTGCCAGCAGCCAAGCACACAATGAGCAGTTCTTC
TRBJ1-5,.,TRBV10-3,12,.,CASRGAGQPQHF,TGTGCTTCCCGGGGGGCAGGGCAGCCCCAGCATTTT
TRBJ2-2,.,TRBV27,16,few,CASWPGGIGGTGELFF,TGTGCCAGCTGGCCAGGGGGGATTGGAGGGACCGGGGAGCTGTTTTTT
TRBJ1-1,TRBD1,TRBV5-1,16,many,CASSPDRAQMNTEAFF,TGCGCCAGCAGCCCGGACAGGGCCCAAATGAACACTGAAGCTTTCTTT
TRBJ1-5,TRBD1,TRBV19,15,few,CASSPLTGVGQPQHF,TGTGCCAGTAGTCCATTAACAGGGGTTGGCCAGCCCCAGCATTTT
TRBJ1-2,.,TRBV12-3/TRBV12-4,12,once,CASRSGAHGYTF,TGTGCCAGCCGCTCGGGGGCCCATGGCTACACCTTC
TRBJ2-6,TRBD1,TRBV19,17,.,CASSAPPGGTGANVLTF,TGTGCCAGTAGTGCCCCACCAGGGGGCACTGGGGCCAACGTCCTGACTTTC
TRBJ1-1,.,TRBV3-1,14,many,CASSQEGSNTEAFF,TGTGCCAGCAGCCAAGAAGGGTCGAACACTGAAGCTTTCTTT
TRBJ2-2,.,TRBV5-4,15,.,CASSLRVANTGELFF,TGTGCCAGCAGCTTGAGGGTCGCAAACACCGGGGAGCTGTTTTTT
TRBJ2-2,.,TRBV6-1,15,few,CASSLWGRVAGELFF,TGTGCCAGCAGTCTCTGGGGCAGGGTTGCCGGGGAGCTGTTTTTT
TRBJ1-2,.,TRBV5-6,15,many,CASSSRQSGNYGYTF,TGTGCCAGCAGCTCAAGACAGTCGGGCAACTATGGCTACACCTTC
TRBJ1-2,.,TRBV6-1,13,many,CAAYQGLNYGYTF,TGCGCCGCCTATCAGGGGCTTAACTATGGCTACACCTTC
TRBJ1-1,TRBD1,TRBV7-8,15,.,CASSSIDRGLTEAFF,TGTGCCAGCAGCTCGATCGACAGGGGGCTGACTGAAGCTTTCTTT
TRBJ1-2,.,TRBV7-2,16,few,CASRGRGEEGWGGYTF,TGTGCCAGCAGGGGCAGGGGCGAGGAAGGGTGGGGTGGCTACACCTTC
TRBJ2-7,.,TRBV2,15,many,CASSEEFGNSYEQYF,TGTGCCAGCAGTGAAGAGTTTGGGAACTCCTACGAGCAGTACTTC
TRBJ2-1,TRBD2,TRBV7-8,17,many,CASSYRLAGGGGNEQFF,TGTGCCAGCAGTTACCGACTAGCGGGAGGAGGAGGCAATGAGCAGTTCTTC
TRBJ2-1,TRBD1,TRBV18,15,many,CASSPTGGTLSEQFF,TGTGCCAGCTCACCGACAGGGGGGACCTTGAGTGAGCAGTTCTTC